This T cell receptor (beta chain) derives from a study of identical twins (dated by TCRdb to about 2016). Describing the broader study: The study deep-sequenced TCR alpha and beta repertoires from monozygotic twins, unrelated adults of various ages and cord blood to test whether fetal clonotypes persist. To rule out contamination, replicate twin experiments were performed at different times with different library preparation protocols. Summary of the overall study and its limitations: Zero-insertion analyses could be partly confounded by invariant T cells such as MAIT and iNKT, although diverse VJ usage argued against such confounding for most clonotypes. In monozygotic twins, recombination models systematically underestimated out-of-frame TCR alpha sharing, but the models matched the sharing seen between unrelated individuals. Out-of-frame TCR alpha sequences shared between twins showed an excess of low generation-probability sequences compared with coincidental sharing between unrelated individuals. Because the same donors could not be followed over many years, conclusions were based on cross-sectional statistical analysis. Abundant cord blood beta clonotypes carried fewer insertions; young adult naive repertoires showed a weaker similar trend, while memory repertoires showed none. The excess sharing between twins in beta out-of-frame sequences was weaker because fewer shared sequences reduced the signal-to-noise ratio.

All donors were healthy Caucasians. Three pairs of female monozygotic twins, all aged 18 to 29 years, made up the twin cohort. Peripheral blood mononuclear cells were the source from which RNA for the TCR libraries was isolated. Libraries came from 5' RACE. The reads were generated on an Illumina HiSeq 2000. Template switching added a universal primer binding site, and the final cDNA carried a unique molecular identifier that allowed TCR cDNA molecules to be counted accurately. Specific primers in the conserved constant-segment region were used to synthesize first-strand cDNA for the TCR alpha and beta chains. To control for contamination, every cDNA library was double barcoded, receiving both a SMART-Mk sample barcode and Illumina barcodes. Two successive PCR steps introduced TruSeq adapter sequences along with Illumina sample barcodes. The Illumina HiSeq platform was used with custom primers to sequence TCR alpha and beta cDNA libraries. Processing in the source paper ran as follows. Unique molecular identifiers were extracted from raw reads with MiGEC, and CDR3 positions were determined with MiXCR. Recombination models were inferred per individual with the repgenHMM and IGoR tools using an EM algorithm. The tcR package in R was used for shared clonotype analysis, with sharing normalized by the product of cloneset sizes. Out-of-frame nonproductive sequences were analyzed to study raw recombination free of thymic and clonal selection effects. Using fastp at Q25 and MiXCR, TCRdb reprocessed the public reads and kept productive beta chains. Each record represents a unique CDR3 protein, reported with the most common genes and DNA among its rows. The V and J calls were not made by the authors but by TCRdb's processing. The table for this sample lists approximately 620,000 distinct CDR3 sequences; 8% to 9% of them were counted only once. The ten largest clones add up to more than 0.75% of the sample.

The germline V gene provides CDR1 SQVTM and CDR2 ANQGSEA. V gives up 7 bases and J gives up 2 bases, and the segment between their germline ends measures 18 bases. The CDR3 runs 14 amino acids, cysteine and phenylalanine included. Of the read, only the CDR3 DNA is kept; its 42 bases are in frame from base 1. As for this clonotype: The specificity of this receptor is unknown. Per-base quality was not reported, and no clone a single base away is much larger than it.

These sequences were also reported in another study, on yellow fever vaccine responses in identical twins. Reported in the second study: According to the authors, the vaccine-induced T cell response in identical twins seemed to be partly convergent and partly specific to each individual. In identical twins, the study followed T cell clones that responded to the vaccine with precision.

Sequences were obtained from PBMCs. This sequence originates from a woman younger than 30 in good health. Rearrangement joined TRBV29-1 to TRBJ2-7; TRBD2 is perhaps the D gene, given 5 matching bases. The CDR3 protein is CSAIDGLAAYEQYF. The nucleotide sequence is TGCAGCGCCATCGACGGCCTAGCCGCCTACGAGCAGTACTTC.